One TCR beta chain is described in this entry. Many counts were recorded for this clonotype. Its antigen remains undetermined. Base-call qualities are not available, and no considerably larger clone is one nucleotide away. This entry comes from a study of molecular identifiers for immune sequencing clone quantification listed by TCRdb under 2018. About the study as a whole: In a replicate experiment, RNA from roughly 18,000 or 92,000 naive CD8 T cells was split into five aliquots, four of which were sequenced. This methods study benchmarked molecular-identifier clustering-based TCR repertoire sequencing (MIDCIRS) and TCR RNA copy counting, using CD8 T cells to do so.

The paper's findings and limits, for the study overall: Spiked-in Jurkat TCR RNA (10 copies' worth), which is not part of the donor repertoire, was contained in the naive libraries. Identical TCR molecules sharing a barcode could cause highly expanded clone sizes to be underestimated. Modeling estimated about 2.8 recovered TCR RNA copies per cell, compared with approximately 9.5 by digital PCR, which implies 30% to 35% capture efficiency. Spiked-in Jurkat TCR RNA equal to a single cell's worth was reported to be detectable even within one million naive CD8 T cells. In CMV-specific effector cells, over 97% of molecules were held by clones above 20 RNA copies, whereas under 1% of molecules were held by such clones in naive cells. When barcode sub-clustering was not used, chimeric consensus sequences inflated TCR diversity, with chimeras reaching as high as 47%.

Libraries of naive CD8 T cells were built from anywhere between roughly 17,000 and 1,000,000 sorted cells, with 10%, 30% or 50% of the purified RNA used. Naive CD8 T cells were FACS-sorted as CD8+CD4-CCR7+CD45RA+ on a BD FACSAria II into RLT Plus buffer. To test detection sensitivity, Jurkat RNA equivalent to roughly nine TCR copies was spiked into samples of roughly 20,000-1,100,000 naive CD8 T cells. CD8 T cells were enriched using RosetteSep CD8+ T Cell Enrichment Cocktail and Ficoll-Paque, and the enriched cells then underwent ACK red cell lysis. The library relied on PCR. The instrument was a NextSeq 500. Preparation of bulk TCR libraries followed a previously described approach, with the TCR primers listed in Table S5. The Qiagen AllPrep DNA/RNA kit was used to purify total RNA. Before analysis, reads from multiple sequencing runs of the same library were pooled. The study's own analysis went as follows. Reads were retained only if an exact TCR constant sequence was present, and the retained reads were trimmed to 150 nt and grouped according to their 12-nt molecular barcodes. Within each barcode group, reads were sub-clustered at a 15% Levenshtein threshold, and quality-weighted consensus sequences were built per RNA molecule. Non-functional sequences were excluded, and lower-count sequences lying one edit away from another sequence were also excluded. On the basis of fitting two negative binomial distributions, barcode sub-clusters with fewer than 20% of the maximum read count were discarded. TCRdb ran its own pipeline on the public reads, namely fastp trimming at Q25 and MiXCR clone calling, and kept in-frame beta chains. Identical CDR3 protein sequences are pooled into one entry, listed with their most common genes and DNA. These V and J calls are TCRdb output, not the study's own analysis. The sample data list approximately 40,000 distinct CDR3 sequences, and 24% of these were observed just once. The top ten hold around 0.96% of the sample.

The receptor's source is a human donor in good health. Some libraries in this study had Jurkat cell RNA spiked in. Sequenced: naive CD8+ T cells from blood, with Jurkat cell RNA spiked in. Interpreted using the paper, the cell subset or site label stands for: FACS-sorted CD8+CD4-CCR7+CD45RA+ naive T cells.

The DNA reads as follows: TGTGCCAGTAGTAAGGGGGAGATGTACCAAGAGACCCAGTACTTC. Its translation is CASSKGEMYQETQYF. The chain uses TRBV19 and TRBJ2-5, with a weak D call of TRBD1 (6 bases match). The trim is 4 bases for V and 0 bases for J, with a gap of 12 bases between the germline ends. CDR1 and CDR2 were assigned from the germline V gene (reference sequence) as LNHDA and SQIVND. Reading from cysteine to phenylalanine, the CDR3 counts 15 amino acids. The sequence is cut down to CDR3 DNA, 45 bases in frame from base 1.